Given below is one TCR beta chain in context. Its cognate antigen has yet to be identified. Base qualities are not at hand, and no much larger clone is one base apart. Library construction relied on the immunoSEQ multiplex PCR assay. Not all clones reach the TCRdb copy of this immuneACCESS table, which keeps in-frame sequences only. Checked studies attribute under half of the gap to unresolved V genes and leave the rest unexplained. This sample is represented by tens of thousands of clones; about 90% of them were singletons. Roughly 0.27% of the sample rests with the top ten. This entry comes from a study of technical replicates of blood from a few donors (dated by TCRdb to the late 2010s). This clonotype was sampled from a human donor in good health. The sample comprised T cells isolated from PBMCs.

The nucleotides are TGTGCCAGCAGTGAAGGCACGCAGTATTTT. Its product reads: CASSEGTQYF. This chain joins TRBV25-1 to TRBJ2-3; the D gene identity is not certain. V is cut by 2 bases and J by 9 bases, and the space between the germline ends is 3 bases. CDR1 and CDR2, looked up from the germline V gene, are MGHDK and SYGVNS. The CDR3 contains 10 residues, cysteine and phenylalanine counted. Only the CDR3 DNA stays, 30 bases, in frame from base 1.